A single T cell receptor beta chain is shown here with its context. Its antigen is still unknown. Base quality data are lacking; no much larger clone is found one base away. Explained via the paper, the time point label denotes: cycle 4 day 1 (C4D1), after more than five weeks of nivolumab. Every trial patient had relapsed following autologous stem cell transplantation, and prior brentuximab vedotin exposure was what differed among cohorts A, B and C. Magnetic negative selection with a Miltenyi CD4+ T cell isolation kit was used to purify CD4+ T cells from thawed PBMCs. The trial cohort was composed of 56 patients with relapsed/refractory classical Hodgkin lymphoma, for whom complete response, partial response or progressive disease was recorded as best overall response. In the multi-cohort phase II CheckMate 205 trial, trial patients received single-agent nivolumab. An independent review committee assessed best overall response by applying the 2007 International Working Group response criteria. Trial PBMCs were collected just before the start of nivolumab (C1D1) and during therapy at cycle 2 day 1 and cycle 4 day 1. Peripheral blood was collected in 8 mL Vacutainer Cell Preparation Tubes, from which PBMCs were isolated by centrifugation and then cryopreserved. Purified CD4+ and CD8+ fractions were prepared only for cases where an additional PBMC sample was available. On LS columns in a quadroMACS separator, the magnetically labelled cells were depleted, and the flow-through was collected as the purified fraction.

The data are from a study of PD-1 blockade in classical Hodgkin lymphoma (dated by TCRdb to the early 2020s). Some background on the complete study: Nivolumab dosing was 3 mg/kg intravenously every 2 weeks, continuing until either disease progression or unacceptable toxicity. A peripheral blood immune signature of response to PD-1 blockade in classical Hodgkin lymphoma was defined using TCR beta sequencing and CyTOF. Points the paper makes about the study in general: Baseline TCR diversity was reported to be lower in newly diagnosed patients than in healthy donors, and even lower in relapsed/refractory patients. Patients starting nivolumab less than 1 year after ASCT had lower diversity and were excluded from later analyses to avoid confounding by immune reconstitution. The study was limited to a single clinical trial cohort, and causes of repertoire differences, possibly disease activity or prior therapy, remained undefined. Among trial patients, those achieving complete response had baseline diversity similar to that of newly diagnosed patients, while diversity was significantly lower in partial responders and progressors. By C4D1, a significant rise was seen in CD4+ TCR diversity but not in CD8+ TCR diversity (p=0.0027 vs p=0.16), and the rise was most apparent among complete responders (p=0.02).

Genomic DNA was isolated using the Qiagen DNeasy kit from unsorted PBMCs as well as from negatively selected CD4+ and CD8+ fractions. TCR beta CDR3 regions were amplified by immunoSEQ multiplex PCR using primers annealing to V and J segments. A synthetic immune receptor repertoire was used to minimize amplification bias, and any remaining bias was removed computationally after sequencing. Turning to the authors' computational methods: Repertoire diversity was quantified as the Shannon entropy index using custom Python scripts. Unsorted, CD4+ and CD8+ repertoires were analyzed separately, except for combined analyses in which CD4+ and CD8+ sequences were merged in silico. Clonal expansion was defined as a frequency increase of at least 2-fold after treatment compared with C1D1, and clones undetected at baseline were assigned a pseudocount of 0.5. Singleton clones were defined as clones with 0 or 1 copy at C1D1, and non-singleton clones were defined as clones with 2 or more copies. Clones expanded in unsorted samples were assigned a CD4+, CD8+ or unknown annotation through matching of protein sequences in sorted samples from the same patient. Diversity changes from C1D1 to C4D1 were tested in paired samples using Wilcoxon tests. Entries here come from immuneACCESS through TCRdb and include only in-frame sequences with V and J called. Some clones fail to appear in such tables; in the studies checked, an unresolved V gene covers under half of the shortfall, and the cause of the remainder is unknown. The V and J calls and clone size are taken from that table; D and trimming were inferred from the DNA. In this sample the table shows under 30,000 clones, roughly nine tenths of which occur a single time. 0.4% to 0.5% of the sample is held by the ten biggest clonotypes.

Trimming removed 5 bases from V and 4 bases from J, leaving 19 bases between the germline ends. Taken from the germline V gene (reference sequence), the CDR1 and CDR2 loops are SSHAT and FNYEAQ. From the cysteine through the phenylalanine, the CDR3 covers 16 amino acids. The kept DNA is CDR3 alone, 48 bases in frame from the first base. The source was CD4+ T cells from blood, collected before the fourth cycle of nivolumab. The clonotype originates from a human donor with classical Hodgkin lymphoma. The rearrangement combines TRBV7-7 with TRBJ2-3; the D element might be TRBD1 or TRBD2, as each aligns at 6 bases. CDR3 protein: CASSQRGDFGADTQYF. The DNA sequence is TGTGCCAGCAGCCAGAGGGGGGACTTCGGGGCAGATACGCAGTATTTT.